This paragraph covers one T cell receptor (beta chain) sequence. This record comes from a study of blood T cell repertoires in COVID-19. The protocol was immunoSEQ multiplex PCR, while the TCRdb copy is restricted to in-frame clones and leaves out a portion. The repertoire has over 85,000 clones, around 75% of them found once; the top ten carry around a quarter. The CDR3 length is 15 residues. Trimming pared 7 bases from V and 2 bases from J, leaving 17 bases between. CDR1 is LGHDT, CDR2 YNNKEL, per germline (reference sequence). What was sequenced was peripheral blood. This rearrangement joins TRBV3-1 (or the pseudogene TRBV3-2) to TRBJ1-2; a possible D gene is TRBD1 (6 bases). The sequence was obtained from a man between 65 and 80 years old with acute or convalescent COVID-19. The CDR3 spells CASTPIYTGNYGYTF. For the CDR3, the DNA is TGTGCCAGCACCCCGATTTATACAGGGAACTATGGCTACACCTTC.